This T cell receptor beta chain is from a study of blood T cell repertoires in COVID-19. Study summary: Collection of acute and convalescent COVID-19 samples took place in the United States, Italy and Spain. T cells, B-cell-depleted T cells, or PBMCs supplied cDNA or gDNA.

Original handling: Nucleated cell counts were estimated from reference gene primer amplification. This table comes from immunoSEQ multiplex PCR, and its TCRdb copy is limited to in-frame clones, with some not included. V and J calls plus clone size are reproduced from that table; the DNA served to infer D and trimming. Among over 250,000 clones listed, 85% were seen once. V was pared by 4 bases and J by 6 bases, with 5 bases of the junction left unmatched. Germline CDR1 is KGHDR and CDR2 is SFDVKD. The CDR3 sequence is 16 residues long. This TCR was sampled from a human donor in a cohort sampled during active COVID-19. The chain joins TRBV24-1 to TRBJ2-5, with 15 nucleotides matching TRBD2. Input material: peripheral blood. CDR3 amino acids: CATSDGTSGRIQTQYF. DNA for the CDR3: TGTGCCACCAGTGACGGGACTAGCGGGAGGATTCAGACCCAGTACTTC.